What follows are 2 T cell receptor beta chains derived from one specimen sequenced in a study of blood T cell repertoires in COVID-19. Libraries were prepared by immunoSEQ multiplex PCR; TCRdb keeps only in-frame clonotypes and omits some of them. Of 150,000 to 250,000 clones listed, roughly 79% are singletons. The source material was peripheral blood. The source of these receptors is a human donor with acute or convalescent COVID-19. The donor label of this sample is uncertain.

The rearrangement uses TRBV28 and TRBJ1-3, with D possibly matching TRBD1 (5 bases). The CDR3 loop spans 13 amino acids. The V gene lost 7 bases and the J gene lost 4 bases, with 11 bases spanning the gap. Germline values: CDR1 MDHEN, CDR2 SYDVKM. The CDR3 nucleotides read TGTGCCAGCACGGGGGGGTTGGGAAACACCATATATTTT. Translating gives CASTGGLGNTIYF.

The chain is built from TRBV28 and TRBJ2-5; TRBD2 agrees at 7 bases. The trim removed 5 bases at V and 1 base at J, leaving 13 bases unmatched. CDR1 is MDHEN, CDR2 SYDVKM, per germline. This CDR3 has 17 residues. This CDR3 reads CASSPPWGGGSQETQYF. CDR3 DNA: TGTGCCAGCAGTCCACCGTGGGGCGGGGGTAGCCAAGAGACCCAGTACTTC.